This paragraph covers one TCR beta chain sequence. The CDR3 spans 13 residues. Trimming removed 10 bases from V and 4 bases from J, with 14 bases in between. This sample was taken from a study of blood T cells in healthy people across ages. Combining a sample-barcoded 5' primer with a J-beta primer mix, a second PCR ran for roughly 7 to 12 cycles. One entry per CDR3 protein results from TCRdb running MiXCR on the 5' RACE reads. This sample has roughly 800,000 distinct CDR3 sequences; about 62% occur once, and the top ten carry approximately 20%. Sequencing was performed on blood. The TCR sequence derives from a young man in good health. The gene calls are TRBV12-3 or TRBV12-4 and TRBJ1-5; D is perhaps TRBD1 (6 bases). CDR3 bases: TGTGCCACCTTCGAGGGGGGGAATCAGCCCCAGCATTTT. Protein sequence: CATFEGGNQPQHF.